This TCR beta chain was found in a study of cytomegalovirus exposure and HLA in healthy donors. The overall study: Earlier findings included about 120 million unique TCR beta sequences obtained from about 180 million T cells.

Study findings and constraints: The analysis excluded some indistinguishable V segments, including TRBV6-2 and TRBV6-3. Most TCR sequences were seen very rarely across donors, but some public TCRs occurred in many. Versus the roughly 690-donor mean, an Asian-associated ancestry cluster reportedly showed fewer N-insertions in a later analysis.

Per the germline V gene, CDR1 is SQVTM and CDR2 is ANQGSEA. CDR3 length: 13 residues. Trimming removed 1 base from V and 0 bases from J, with 7 bases in between. Details on this clone: The antigen is unknown.

Primers for the PCR totalled 60 Vbeta and 13 Jbeta. TCRdb's copy holds only in-frame clones and misses some; the assay was immunoSEQ multiplex PCR. The sample carries 100,000 or so clones, about 63% recorded once. Source material: PBMCs. The chain is built from TRBV29-1 and TRBJ2-7; D ambiguous. The clonotype comes from a woman in her 30s in good health and CMV-seronegative. The CDR3 bases are TGCAGCGTTGAAGTCCCAGGCTCCTACGAGCAGTACTTC. The encoded protein is CSVEVPGSYEQYF.